What follows are 2 T cell receptor beta chains derived from one specimen sequenced in a study of blood T cell repertoires in COVID-19. The assay was immunoSEQ multiplex PCR, and TCRdb's table has in-frame clones only and misses some. Of about 250,000 clones in the sample, 83% are singletons; the top ten hold roughly 5.5%. The sequenced material came from peripheral blood. Source of these receptors: a human donor in a cohort sampled during active COVID-19.

J is TRBJ1-5 and V is TRBV10-2; the D is unclear. The germline V and J ends were trimmed by 4 bases and 1 base, with 17 bases remaining between them. This CDR3 has 17 residues. CDR1 and CDR2 from the germline V gene are WSHSY and SAAADI. DNA for the CDR3: TGCGCCAGCAGTGCCACGGTAGGGAGGCTGAGCAATCAGCCCCAGCATTTT. Protein sequence: CASSATVGRLSNQPQHF.

The V and J genes are TRBV7-2 and TRBJ1-4, with 7 nucleotides matching TRBD1. There are 16 residues in the CDR3. CDR1 SGHTA and CDR2 FQGNSA come from the germline V gene. V shed 1 base and J 7 bases; nucleotides not matched to a gene: 9. The CDR3 sequence: CASSLDHPGTAEKLFF. CDR3 nucleotides: TGTGCCAGCAGCTTAGATCACCCAGGGACAGCTGAAAAACTGTTTTTT.